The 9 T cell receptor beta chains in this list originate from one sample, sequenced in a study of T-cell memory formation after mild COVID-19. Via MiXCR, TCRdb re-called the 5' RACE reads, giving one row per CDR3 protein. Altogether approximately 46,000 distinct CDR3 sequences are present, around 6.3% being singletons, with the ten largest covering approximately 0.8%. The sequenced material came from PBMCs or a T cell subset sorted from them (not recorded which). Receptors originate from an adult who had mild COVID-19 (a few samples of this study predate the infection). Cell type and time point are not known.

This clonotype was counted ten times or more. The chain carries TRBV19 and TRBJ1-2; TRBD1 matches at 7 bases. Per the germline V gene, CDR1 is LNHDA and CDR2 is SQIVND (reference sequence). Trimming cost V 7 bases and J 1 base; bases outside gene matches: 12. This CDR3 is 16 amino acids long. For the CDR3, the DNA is TGTGCCAGTACCAAAACCCGGGACAGCTTTAACTATGGCTACACCTTC. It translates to CASTKTRDSFNYGYTF.

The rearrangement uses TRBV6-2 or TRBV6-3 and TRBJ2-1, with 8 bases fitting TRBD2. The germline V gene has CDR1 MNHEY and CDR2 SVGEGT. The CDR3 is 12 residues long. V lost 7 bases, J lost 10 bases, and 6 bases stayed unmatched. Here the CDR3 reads CASTPIAGEQFF. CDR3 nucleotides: TGTGCCAGCACCCCAATAGCGGGAGAGCAGTTCTTC.

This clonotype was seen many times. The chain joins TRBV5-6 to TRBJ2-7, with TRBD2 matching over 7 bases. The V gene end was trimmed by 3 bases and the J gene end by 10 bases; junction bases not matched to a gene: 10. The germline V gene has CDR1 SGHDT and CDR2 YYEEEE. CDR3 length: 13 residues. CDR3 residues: CASSSGGGLSQYF. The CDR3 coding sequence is TGTGCCAGCAGCTCAGGCGGGGGTTTATCTCAGTACTTC.

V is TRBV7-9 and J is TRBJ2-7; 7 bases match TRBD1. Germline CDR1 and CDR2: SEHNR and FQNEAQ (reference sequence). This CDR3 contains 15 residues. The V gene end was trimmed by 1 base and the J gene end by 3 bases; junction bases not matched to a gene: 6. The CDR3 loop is CASSLGQGEFYEQYF. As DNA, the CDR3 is TGTGCCAGCAGCTTAGGACAGGGTGAATTCTACGAGCAGTACTTC.

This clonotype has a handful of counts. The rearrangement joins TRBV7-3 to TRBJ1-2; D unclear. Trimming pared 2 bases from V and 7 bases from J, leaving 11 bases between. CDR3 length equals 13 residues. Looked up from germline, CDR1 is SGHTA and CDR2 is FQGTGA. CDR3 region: CASSLGPGSGYTF. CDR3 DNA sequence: TGTGCCAGCAGCTTAGGCCCGGGATCTGGCTACACCTTC.

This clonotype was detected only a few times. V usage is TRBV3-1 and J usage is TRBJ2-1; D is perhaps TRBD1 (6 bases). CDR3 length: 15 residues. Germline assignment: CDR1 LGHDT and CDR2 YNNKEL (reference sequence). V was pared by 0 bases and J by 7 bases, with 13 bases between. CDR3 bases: TGTGCCAGCAGCCAAGAGAGGGCAGGGGTTAATGAGCAGTTCTTC. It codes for CASSQERAGVNEQFF.

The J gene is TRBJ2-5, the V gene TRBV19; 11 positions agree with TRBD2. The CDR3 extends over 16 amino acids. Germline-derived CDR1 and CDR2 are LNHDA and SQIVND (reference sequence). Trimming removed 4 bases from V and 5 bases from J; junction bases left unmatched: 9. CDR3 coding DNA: TGTGCCAGTAGTAGAACGGGACTAGCGGAGGGGGAGACCCAGTACTTC. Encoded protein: CASSRTGLAEGETQYF.

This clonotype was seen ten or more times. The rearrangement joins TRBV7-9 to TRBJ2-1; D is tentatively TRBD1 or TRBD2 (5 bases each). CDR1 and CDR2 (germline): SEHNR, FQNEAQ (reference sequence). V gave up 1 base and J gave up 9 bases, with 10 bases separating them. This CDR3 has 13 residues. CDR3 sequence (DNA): TGTGCCAGCAGCTTAGGAGGGGTTGGTGAGCAGTTCTTC. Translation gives CASSLGGVGEQFF.

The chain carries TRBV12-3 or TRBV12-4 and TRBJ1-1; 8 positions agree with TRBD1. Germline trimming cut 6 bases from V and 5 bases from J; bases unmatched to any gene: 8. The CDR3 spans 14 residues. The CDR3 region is CASRRTGRRTEAFF. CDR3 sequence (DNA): TGTGCCAGCAGACGGACAGGGAGACGGACTGAAGCTTTCTTT.